The clone carrying this T cell receptor beta chain was detected a few times. The antigen is undetermined. This sample is part of a study of T cell responses to AZD1222 COVID-19 vaccine. Study-wide background: Second-dose intervals of approximately 4 or approximately 12 weeks were pooled. Study-wide results and limits: The study identified only six AZD1222 recipients as seropositive at baseline. Increased Spike-specific TCR breadth and depth were observed after two AZD1222 doses. Most donors were white British and more were female, and clonal diversity was possibly underestimated.

The data were produced by immunoSEQ multiplex PCR, yet TCRdb's version contains in-frame clones alone and is incomplete. Found here are tens of thousands of clones, 70% to 90% of them singletons; the top ten hold 4% to 5%. This specimen consisted of peripheral blood, obtained on day 0 of AZD1222 vaccination. This receptor was obtained from an adult in good health.

CDR3 residues: CASIGNYEQYF. The CDR3 DNA is TGTGCCAGCATTGGAAATTACGAGCAGTACTTC. The chain combines TRBV6-5 with TRBJ2-7; D uncertain. Germline V gene sequence: CDR1 MNHEY, CDR2 SVGAGI. This CDR3 region has 11 residues. The V and J ends lost 7 bases and 4 bases respectively, with 8 bases between them.